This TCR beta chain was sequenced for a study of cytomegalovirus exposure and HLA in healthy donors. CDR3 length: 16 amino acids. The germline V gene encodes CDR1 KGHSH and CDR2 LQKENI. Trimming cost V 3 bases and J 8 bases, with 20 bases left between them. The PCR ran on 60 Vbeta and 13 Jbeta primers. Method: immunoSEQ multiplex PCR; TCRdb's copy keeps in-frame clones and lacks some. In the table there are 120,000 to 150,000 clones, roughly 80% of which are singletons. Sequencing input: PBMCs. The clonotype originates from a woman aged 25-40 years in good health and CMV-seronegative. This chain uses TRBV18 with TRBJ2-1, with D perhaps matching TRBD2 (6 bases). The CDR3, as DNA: TGTGCCAGCTCACCCAAGAGACCGGGACTGGCATATGAGCAGTTCTTC. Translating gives CASSPKRPGLAYEQFF.